This T cell receptor beta chain was documented in a study of naive CD8 T cells in extremely preterm neonates. This table comes from immunoSEQ multiplex PCR, and its TCRdb copy is limited to in-frame clones, with some not included. The top ten clones hold approximately 0.92% of a sample with around 25,000 clones, 70% to 90% of them seen once. This clone was seen just once. Antigen unknown. The V gene end was trimmed by 2 bases and the J gene end by 3 bases; junction bases not matched to a gene: 0. The CDR3 sequence is 13 residues long. Germline-derived CDR1 and CDR2 are MNHEY and SMNVEV (reference sequence). Preterm samples came from extremely preterm deliveries at roughly 22-27 weeks. Excluded: fetal demise, active maternal HSV, known maternal HIV. Study observations and caveats: Preterm neonates shared more CDR3 nucleotide sequences (around 2.5%) than older groups. Relative to older groups, preterm infants had shorter, less trimmed CDR3s with fewer N additions. Limitations included small sample size and variable preterm productive templates. Compared with all age groups, preterm neonates showed less repertoire richness.

The origin of this receptor is a boy who was born preterm. Sequencing used naive CD8+ T cells from cord blood. This chain links TRBV27 with TRBJ1-2; 7 nucleotides align to TRBD1. The CDR3 DNA is TGTGCCAGCAGTTTAACAGGGGACTATGGCTACACCTTC. This encodes CASSLTGDYGYTF.